The 10 T cell receptor beta chains listed next were all sequenced from one sample in a study of STAT5B mutations in CD4+ large granular lymphocyte leukemia. The data were produced by immunoSEQ multiplex PCR, yet TCRdb's version contains in-frame clones alone and is incomplete. Here the sample spans 40,000 to 55,000 clones, about 80% being singletons. The sample taken for sequencing was CD4+ T cells from blood buffy coats. The receptors stem from a human donor in good health.

The J gene is TRBJ1-2, the V gene TRBV18; perhaps TRBD1 as D (5 bases). The germline V gene encodes CDR1 KGHSH and CDR2 LQKENI. CDR3 length: 15 residues. Trimming took off 4 bases at V and 6 bases at J, with 18 bases between the two ends. This CDR3 is CASSLTRGEGNGYTF. CDR3 in DNA: TGTGCCAGCTCACTCACCCGGGGCGAGGGAAATGGCTACACCTTC.

V usage is TRBV25-1 and J usage is TRBJ1-3; 7 bases are shared with TRBD1. The CDR3 sequence is 15 residues long. V lost 0 bases to trimming and J lost 4 bases; unmatched junction nucleotides: 3. CDR1 is MGHDK and CDR2 is SYGVNS in the germline V gene. The CDR3 protein is CASSEYRGLGNTIYF. The CDR3 DNA reads TGTGCCAGCAGTGAATATAGGGGGCTCGGAAACACCATATATTTT.

The gene calls are TRBV25-1 and TRBJ1-6, with 7 bases matching TRBD1. Trimming at V came to 7 bases and at J to 10 bases, leaving 10 bases not matched to a gene. Germline V gene lookup returns CDR1 MGHDK and CDR2 SYGVNS. This CDR3 has 14 residues. The CDR3 nucleotides read TGTGCCAGCATCGGGGGGACAGAGGGGTCACCCCTCCACTTT. Protein: CASIGGTEGSPLHF.

This clone was detected only once. V is TRBV6-5 and J is TRBJ2-7; the D is unclear. From germline, CDR1 is MNHEY and CDR2 SVGAGI. This CDR3 contains 13 residues. V lost 0 bases and J lost 6, with 9 bases in between. The CDR3 bases are TGTGCCAGCAGTTACTCGATGACTGCCGAGCAGTACTTC. Amino acids: CASSYSMTAEQYF.

The V call is TRBV7-6, the J call TRBJ2-5; D is uncertain. The V gene lost 5 bases and the J gene lost 3 bases, with 16 bases spanning the gap. Germline CDR1 reads SGHVS; CDR2 reads FNYEAQ. The CDR3 consists of 15 residues. The CDR3 sequence: CASSRYSGRKETQYF. As DNA, the CDR3 is TGTGCCAGCAGCCGATATAGTGGAAGGAAAGAGACCCAGTACTTC.

The chain uses TRBV5-1 and TRBJ1-4; D gene uncertain. The V end lost 4 bases, the J end lost 8 bases, and 12 bases lay between the germline ends. The CDR3 contains 13 residues. The germline CDR1 and CDR2 sequences are SGHRS and YFSETQ. CDR3 sequence: CASSLSPREKLFF. The CDR3 DNA follows: TGCGCCAGCAGCCTTAGTCCCCGGGAAAAACTGTTTTTT.

The chain combines TRBV10-3 with TRBJ2-7; no firm D call. V was shortened by 3 bases and J by 0 bases, with 6 bases between the two germline ends. The germline V gene has CDR1 ENHRY and CDR2 SYGVKD. The CDR3 runs 13 residues. Here the CDR3 reads CAISDGTSYEQYF. The CDR3 DNA follows: TGTGCCATCAGTGATGGCACCTCCTACGAGCAGTACTTC.

J is TRBJ1-1 and V is TRBV19, with a weak D call TRBD1 (6 bases). In germline, CDR1 is LNHDA, CDR2 SQIVND (reference sequence). The CDR3 runs to 14 residues. With 4 bases removed from V and 6 bases from J, the gap between germline ends came to 15 bases. Here the CDR3 reads CASSTTGMIAEAFF. CDR3 bases: TGTGCCAGTAGTACAACAGGGATGATCGCTGAAGCTTTCTTT.

This clone was seen a handful of times. The rearrangement uses TRBV2 and TRBJ2-7, with D uncertain. Germline loops: CDR1 SNHLY, CDR2 FYNNEI. The CDR3 runs to 11 residues. V lost 6 bases to trimming and J lost 5 bases, with 8 bases between them. The CDR3 nucleotides read TGTGCCAGCAGGATAGTAAACGAGCAGTACTTC. It codes for CASRIVNEQYF.

This clone was detected once. The J gene is TRBJ1-6, the V gene TRBV19; 9 positions match TRBD1. This CDR3 spans 15 amino acids. The germline gives CDR1 LNHDA, CDR2 SQIVND (reference sequence). V trimming: 7 bases; J trimming: 8 bases; junction bases outside the gene matches: 9. CDR3 in DNA: TGTGCCAGTACTTACCGGGACAGGGTTGATTCACCCCTCCACTTT. Translating gives CASTYRDRVDSPLHF.